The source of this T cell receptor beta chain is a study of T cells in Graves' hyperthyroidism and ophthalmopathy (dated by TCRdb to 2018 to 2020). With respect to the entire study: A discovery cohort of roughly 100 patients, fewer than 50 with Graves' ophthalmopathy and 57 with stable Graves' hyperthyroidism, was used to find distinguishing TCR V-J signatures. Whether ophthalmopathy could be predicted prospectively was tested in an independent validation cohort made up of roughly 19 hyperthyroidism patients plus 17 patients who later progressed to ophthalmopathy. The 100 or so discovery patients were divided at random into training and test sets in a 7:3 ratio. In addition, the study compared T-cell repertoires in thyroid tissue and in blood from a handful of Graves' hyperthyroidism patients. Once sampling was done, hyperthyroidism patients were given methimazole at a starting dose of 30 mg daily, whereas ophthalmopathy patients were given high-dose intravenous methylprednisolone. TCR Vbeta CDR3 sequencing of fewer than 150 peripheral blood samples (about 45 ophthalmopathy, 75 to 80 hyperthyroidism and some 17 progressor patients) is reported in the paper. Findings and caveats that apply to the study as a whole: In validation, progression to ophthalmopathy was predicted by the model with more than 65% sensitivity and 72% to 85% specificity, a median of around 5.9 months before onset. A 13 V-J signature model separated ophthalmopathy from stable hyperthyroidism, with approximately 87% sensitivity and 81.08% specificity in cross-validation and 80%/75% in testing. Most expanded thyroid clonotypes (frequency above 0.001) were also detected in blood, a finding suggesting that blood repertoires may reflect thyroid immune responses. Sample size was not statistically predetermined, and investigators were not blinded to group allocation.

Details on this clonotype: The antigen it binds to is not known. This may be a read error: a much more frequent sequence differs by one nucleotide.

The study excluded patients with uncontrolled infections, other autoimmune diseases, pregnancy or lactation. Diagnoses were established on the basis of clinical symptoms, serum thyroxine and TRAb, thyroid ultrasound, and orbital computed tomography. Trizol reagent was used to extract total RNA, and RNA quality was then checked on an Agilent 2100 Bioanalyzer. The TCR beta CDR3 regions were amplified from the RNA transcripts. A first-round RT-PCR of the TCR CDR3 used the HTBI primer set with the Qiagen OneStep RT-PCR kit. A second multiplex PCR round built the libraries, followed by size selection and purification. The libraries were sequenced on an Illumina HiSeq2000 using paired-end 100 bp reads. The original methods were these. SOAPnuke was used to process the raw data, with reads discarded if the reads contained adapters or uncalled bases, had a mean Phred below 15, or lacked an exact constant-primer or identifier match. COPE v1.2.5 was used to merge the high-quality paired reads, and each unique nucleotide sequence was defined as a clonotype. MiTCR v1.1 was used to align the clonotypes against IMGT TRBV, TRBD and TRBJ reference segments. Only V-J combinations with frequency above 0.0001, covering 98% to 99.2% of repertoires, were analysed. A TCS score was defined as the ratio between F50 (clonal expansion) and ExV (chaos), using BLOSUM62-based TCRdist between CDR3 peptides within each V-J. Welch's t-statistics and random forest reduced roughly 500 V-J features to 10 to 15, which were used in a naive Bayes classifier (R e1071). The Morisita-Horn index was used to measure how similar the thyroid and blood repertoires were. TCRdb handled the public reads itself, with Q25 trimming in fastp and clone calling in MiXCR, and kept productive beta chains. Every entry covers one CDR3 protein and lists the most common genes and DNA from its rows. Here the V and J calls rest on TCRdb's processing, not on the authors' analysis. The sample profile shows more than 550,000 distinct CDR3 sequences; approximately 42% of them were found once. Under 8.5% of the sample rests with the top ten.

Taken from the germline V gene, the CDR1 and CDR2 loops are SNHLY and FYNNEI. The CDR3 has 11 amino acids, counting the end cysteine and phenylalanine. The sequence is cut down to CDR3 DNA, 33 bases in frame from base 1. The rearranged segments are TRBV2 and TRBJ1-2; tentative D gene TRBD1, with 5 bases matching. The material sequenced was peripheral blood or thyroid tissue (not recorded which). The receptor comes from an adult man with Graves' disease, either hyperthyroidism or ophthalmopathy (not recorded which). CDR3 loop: CANSQHRFHTF. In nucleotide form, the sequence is TGTGCCAACAGTCAACACAGGTTTCACACCTTC. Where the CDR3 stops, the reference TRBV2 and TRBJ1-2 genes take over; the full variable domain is EPEVTQTPSHQVTQMGQEVILRCVPISNHLYFYWYRQILGQKVEFLVSFYNNEISEKSEIFDDQFSVERPDGSNFTLKIRSTKLEDSAMYFCANSQHRFHTFGSGTRLTVV.